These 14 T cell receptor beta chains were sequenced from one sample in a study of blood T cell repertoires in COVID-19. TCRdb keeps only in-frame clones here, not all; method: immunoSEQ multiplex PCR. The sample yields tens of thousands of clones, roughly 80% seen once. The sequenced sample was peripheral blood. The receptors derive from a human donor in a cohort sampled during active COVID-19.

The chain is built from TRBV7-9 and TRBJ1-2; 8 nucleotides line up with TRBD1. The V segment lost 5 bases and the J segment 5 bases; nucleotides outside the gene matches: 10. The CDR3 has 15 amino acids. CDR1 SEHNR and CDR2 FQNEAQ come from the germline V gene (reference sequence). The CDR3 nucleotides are TGTGCCAGCAGCCCACCAATGGACAGGGAATATGGCTACACCTTC. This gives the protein CASSPPMDREYGYTF.

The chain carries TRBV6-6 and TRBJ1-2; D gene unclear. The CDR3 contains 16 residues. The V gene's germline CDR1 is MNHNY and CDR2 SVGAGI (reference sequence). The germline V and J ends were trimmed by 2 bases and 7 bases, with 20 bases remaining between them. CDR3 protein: CASSYGIAPTEGGYTF. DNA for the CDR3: TGTGCCAGCAGTTACGGGATAGCACCTACGGAGGGTGGCTACACCTTC.

Here the CDR3 reads CASSSPRSGANVLTF. The DNA for the CDR3 is TGTGCCAGCAGTTCTCCTCGCTCTGGGGCCAACGTCCTGACTTTC. The chain has TRBV28 and TRBJ2-6; unclear D gene. Germline V CDR1 and CDR2: MDHEN, SYDVKM. The CDR3 contains 15 residues. V lost 4 bases, J lost 0 bases, and 7 bases lay in between.

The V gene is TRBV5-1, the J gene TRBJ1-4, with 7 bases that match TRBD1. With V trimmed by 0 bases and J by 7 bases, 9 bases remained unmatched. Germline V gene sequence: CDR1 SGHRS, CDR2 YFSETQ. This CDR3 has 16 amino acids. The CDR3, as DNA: TGCGCCAGCAGCTTGGGACCTGACAGGGAAGGTGAAAAACTGTTTTTT. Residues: CASSLGPDREGEKLFF.

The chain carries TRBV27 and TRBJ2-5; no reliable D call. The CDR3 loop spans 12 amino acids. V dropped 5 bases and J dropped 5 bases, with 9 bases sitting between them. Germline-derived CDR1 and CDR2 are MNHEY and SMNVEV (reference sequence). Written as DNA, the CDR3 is TGTGCCAGCAGTCCCCCCGGGGAGACCCAGTACTTC. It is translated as CASSPPGETQYF.

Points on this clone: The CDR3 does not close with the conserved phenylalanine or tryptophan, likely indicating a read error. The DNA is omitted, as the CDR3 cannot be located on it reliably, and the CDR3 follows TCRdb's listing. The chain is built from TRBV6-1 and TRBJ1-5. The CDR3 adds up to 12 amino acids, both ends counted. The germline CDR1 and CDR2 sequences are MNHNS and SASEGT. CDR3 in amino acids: CASSEWGGLPFL.

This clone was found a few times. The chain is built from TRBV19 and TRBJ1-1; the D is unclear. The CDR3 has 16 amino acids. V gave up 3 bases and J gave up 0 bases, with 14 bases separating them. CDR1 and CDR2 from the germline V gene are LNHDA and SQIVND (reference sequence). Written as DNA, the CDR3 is TGTGCCAGTAGTATCAGGTTGAGTTCAGTGAACACTGAAGCTTTCTTT. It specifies CASSIRLSSVNTEAFF.

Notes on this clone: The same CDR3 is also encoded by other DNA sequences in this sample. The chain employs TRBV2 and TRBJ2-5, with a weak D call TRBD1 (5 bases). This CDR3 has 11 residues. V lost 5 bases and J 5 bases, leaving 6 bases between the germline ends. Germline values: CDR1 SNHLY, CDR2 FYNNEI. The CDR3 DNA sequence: TGTGCCAGCAGTTACAGGGAGACCCAGTACTTC. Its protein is CASSYRETQYF.

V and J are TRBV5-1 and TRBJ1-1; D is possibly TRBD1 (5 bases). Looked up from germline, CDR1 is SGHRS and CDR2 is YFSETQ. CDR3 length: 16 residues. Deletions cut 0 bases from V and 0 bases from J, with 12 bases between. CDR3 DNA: TGCGCCAGCAGCTTGGACCAGGGTAGCATGAACACTGAAGCTTTCTTT. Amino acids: CASSLDQGSMNTEAFF.

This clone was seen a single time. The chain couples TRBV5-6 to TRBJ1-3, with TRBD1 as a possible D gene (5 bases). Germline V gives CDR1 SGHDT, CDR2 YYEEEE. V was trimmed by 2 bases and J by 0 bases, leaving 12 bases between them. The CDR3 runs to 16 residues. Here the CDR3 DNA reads TGTGCCAGCAGCTTCGCCGGACACCACTCTGGAAACACCATATATTTT. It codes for CASSFAGHHSGNTIYF.

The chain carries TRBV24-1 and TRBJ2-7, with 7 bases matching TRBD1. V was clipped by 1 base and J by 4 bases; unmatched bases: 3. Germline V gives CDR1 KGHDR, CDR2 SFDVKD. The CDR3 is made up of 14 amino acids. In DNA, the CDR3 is TGTGCCACCAGTGATTTACAGGGGATGTACGAGCAGTACTTC. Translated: CATSDLQGMYEQYF.

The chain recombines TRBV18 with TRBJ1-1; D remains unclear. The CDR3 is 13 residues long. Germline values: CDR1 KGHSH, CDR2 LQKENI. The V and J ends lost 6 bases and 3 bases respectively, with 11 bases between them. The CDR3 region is CASSSGGDTEAFF. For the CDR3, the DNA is TGTGCCAGCTCGAGCGGTGGGGACACTGAAGCTTTCTTT.

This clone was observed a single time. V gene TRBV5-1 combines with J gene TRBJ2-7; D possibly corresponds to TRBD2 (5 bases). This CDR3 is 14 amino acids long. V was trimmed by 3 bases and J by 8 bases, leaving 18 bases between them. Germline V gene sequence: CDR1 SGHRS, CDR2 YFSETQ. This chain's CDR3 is CASSSIYTPGKQYF. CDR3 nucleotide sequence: TGCGCCAGCAGCTCTATATATACACCGGGGAAGCAGTACTTC.

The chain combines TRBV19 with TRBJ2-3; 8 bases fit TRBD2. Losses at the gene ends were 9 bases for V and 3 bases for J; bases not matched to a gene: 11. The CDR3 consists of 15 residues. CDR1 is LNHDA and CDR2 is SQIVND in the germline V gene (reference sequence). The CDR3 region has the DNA TGTGCCAGCACCGAATACGGGGGGGCAACAGATACGCAGTATTTT. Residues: CASTEYGGATDTQYF.